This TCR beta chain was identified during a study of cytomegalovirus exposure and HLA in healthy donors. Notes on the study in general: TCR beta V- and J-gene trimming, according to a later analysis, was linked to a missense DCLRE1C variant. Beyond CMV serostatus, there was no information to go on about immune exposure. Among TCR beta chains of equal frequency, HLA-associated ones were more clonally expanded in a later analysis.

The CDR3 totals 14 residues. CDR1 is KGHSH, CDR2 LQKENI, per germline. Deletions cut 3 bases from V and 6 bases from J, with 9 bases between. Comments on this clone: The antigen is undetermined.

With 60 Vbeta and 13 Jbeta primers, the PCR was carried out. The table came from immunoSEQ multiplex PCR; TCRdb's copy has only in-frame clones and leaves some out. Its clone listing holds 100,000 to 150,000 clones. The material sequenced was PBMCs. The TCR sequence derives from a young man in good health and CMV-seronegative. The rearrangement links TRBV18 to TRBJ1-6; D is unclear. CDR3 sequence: CASSPGSLNSPLHF. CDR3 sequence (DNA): TGTGCCAGCTCACCGGGCAGTCTTAATTCACCCCTCCACTTT.